This TCR beta chain emerged from a study of blood T cell repertoires in COVID-19. About the research overall: From T cells, B-cell-depleted T cells, or PBMCs came the material, which was cDNA or gDNA.

The germline V gene has CDR1 PRHDT and CDR2 FYEKMQ (reference sequence). This CDR3 contains 16 residues. J lost 3 bases, V lost 0 bases, and 8 bases had no gene match. Some clones are missing from TCRdb's copy, which holds only in-frame ones; the method was immunoSEQ multiplex PCR. The repertoire holds some 190,000 clones, with roughly 85% as singletons. Specimen: peripheral blood. The chain is built from TRBV13 and TRBJ2-7; 7 bases match TRBD1. The TCR sequence derives from a woman of 80 years or more with acute or convalescent COVID-19. The CDR3 reads CASSLGTGKPYYEQYF. The CDR3 DNA is TGTGCCAGCAGCTTAGGGACAGGGAAGCCGTACTACGAGCAGTACTTC.